Listed here is a single T cell receptor (beta chain). Its antigen is not identified. The TCR beta libraries were generated through quantitative 5'-RACE incorporating molecular barcodes. TCRdb recomputed calls from the 5' RACE reads with MiXCR, one row per CDR3 protein. The sample yields about 540,000 distinct CDR3 sequences, roughly 12% seen once. This sample is drawn from a study of CD8 T cells in ankylosing spondylitis. The V and J ends lost 3 bases and 2 bases respectively, with 11 bases between them. This CDR3 has 14 residues. Germline V gene sequence: CDR1 DFQATT, CDR2 SNEGSKA (reference sequence). Study findings and constraints: Past research had described some motif variants in reactive arthritis synovial fluid and blood. Disease-associated clonotypes exhibited CD8+ identity and were relatively infrequent in peripheral blood. Significant enrichment of disease-linked clones was reported in matched ankylosing spondylitis synovial fluid. About 8 highly homologous variants made up a TCR beta motif, and this motif appeared characteristic of ankylosing spondylitis blood.

Specimen: blood, either unsorted or a sorted T cell fraction (not recorded which). V is TRBV20-1 and J is TRBJ2-1; possibly TRBD2 for D (6 bases). The clonotype comes from a male donor with ankylosing spondylitis. CDR3 protein: CSASERATYNEQFF. In DNA, the CDR3 is TGCAGTGCTAGCGAGCGGGCTACCTACAATGAGCAGTTCTTC.